A selection of T cell receptor beta chains follows, all from one sample in a study of response to subunit inactivated influenza vaccine. TCRdb fed the RT-PCR reads into MiXCR, producing one record per CDR3 protein. The sample shows more than 450,000 distinct CDR3 sequences, about 10% of them seen only once. The same sample was also used in a study of T cells expressing NK-cell markers.

The input for sequencing was PBMCs from blood, taken on the day of vaccination. The source is a man over 45 who received an inactivated influenza vaccine. The CDR3 runs from the conserved cysteine through the conserved F or W. A D gene is named only where the DNA matches it firmly. Clone size is stated in some rows and not others, as once, few, many or a class when expanded.

V gene	CDR3 length	J gene	clone size	D gene	CDR3 DNA	CDR3 protein
TRBV5-5	16	TRBJ2-2	many	.	TGTGCCAGCAGCTTAGGACCCAGTCCGAACACCGGGGAGCTGTTTTTT	CASSLGPSPNTGELFF
TRBV5-1	13	TRBJ2-1	.	.	TGCGCCAGCAGCTTAGGACAAGACAATGAGCAGTTCTTC	CASSLGQDNEQFF
TRBV10-3	11	TRBJ1-1	many	.	TGTGCCACACGCGGTTTCGGTGAAGCTTTCTTT	CATRGFGEAFF
TRBV11-1	18	TRBJ2-2	many	TRBD2	TGTGCCAGCAGCTTAGGGGATTTCGCGGGGGTGGACACCGGGGAGCTGTTTTTT	CASSLGDFAGVDTGELFF
TRBV5-6	13	TRBJ1-1	few	TRBD1	TGTGCCAGCAGCAATCGACAGGGGGCCGGAGCTTTCTTT	CASSNRQGAGAFF
TRBV20-1	14	TRBJ1-2	few	.	TGCAGTGCTAGAGACGAGGGGTATAGCTATGGCTACACCTTC	CSARDEGYSYGYTF
TRBV11-1	16	TRBJ2-2	many	.	TGTGCCAGCAGCCAGGCCCGTCGGTCGAACACCGGGGAGCTGTTTTTT	CASSQARRSNTGELFF
TRBV19	13	TRBJ1-4	.	.	TGTGCCAGTTCGAGGGCTATTAATGAAAAACTGTTTTTT	CASSRAINEKLFF
TRBV29-1	16	TRBJ2-7	few	TRBD1	TGCAGCGTTGAAGAGCCTCGGGACAGGGACGGCTACGAGCAGTACTTC	CSVEEPRDRDGYEQYF
TRBV7-2	11	TRBJ2-5	many	.	TGTGCCAGCAGCTTATGGGAGACCCAGTACTTC	CASSLWETQYF